The clone carrying this T cell receptor beta chain was counted only a few times. Its specificity is unknown. Measured with immunoSEQ multiplex PCR; TCRdb has only the in-frame clones, and not every one. The sample includes tens of thousands of clones, roughly 85% of them seen just once. This entry comes from a study of OX40 agonist ivuxolimab in advanced cancers. Study overall: Eligibility admitted prior anti-PD-1, anti-PD-L1 or anti-CTLA-4 therapy; roughly 37% had some.

Study observations and caveats: Circulating CD4+ and CD8+ T cells showed clonal expansion by week 6 at 0.1 to 3.0 mg/kg. Antigen targets of the expanded peripheral T cells went undetermined.

Here the sequenced sample was CD4+ or CD8+ T cells sorted from blood, taken in a trial of the OX40 agonist ivuxolimab. The TCR was taken from an adult with an advanced solid tumor such as melanoma, head and neck, liver or kidney cancer.

As DNA, the CDR3 is TGTGCCAGCAGCTTAGTGCCAGGGGTGGGTAATTCACCCCTCCACTTT. Its protein is CASSLVPGVGNSPLHF. The J gene is TRBJ1-6, the V gene TRBV7-6; D perhaps matches TRBD1 (6 bases). Per the germline V gene, CDR1 is SGHVS and CDR2 is FNYEAQ. V was pared by 1 base and J by 6 bases, with 13 bases between. This CDR3 region has 16 residues.